The 24 T cell receptor beta chains below all came from one sample that was sequenced in a study of TIL therapy for anti-PD-1-resistant metastatic lung cancer. The immunoSEQ assay was v3. Data came from immunoSEQ multiplex PCR; TCRdb stores just in-frame clones and leaves some out. Of 45,000 to 60,000 clones in the sample, roughly 85% were seen once. Sample time point: pre-treatment sample, taken before nivolumab and TIL therapy. Source: blood, taken at baseline. The receptor set was obtained from a woman aged 25 to 80 with non-small cell lung cancer.

The chain joins TRBV15 to TRBJ1-5, with D unclear. Per the germline V gene, CDR1 is LNHNV and CDR2 is YYDKDF (reference sequence). The CDR3 length is 17 residues. Deletions cut 3 bases from V and 0 bases from J, with 15 bases between. CDR3 DNA sequence: TGTGCCACCAGCAGGGACCCCATGACGGATAGCAATCAGCCCCAGCATTTT. Its protein is CATSRDPMTDSNQPQHF. The full variable domain, rest sourced from reference TRBV15 and TRBJ1-5, is DAMVIQNPRYQVTQFGKPVTLSCSQTLNHNVMYWYQQKSSQAPKLLFHYYDKDFNNEADTPDNFQSRRPNTSFCFLDIRSPGLGDTAMYLCATSRDPMTDSNQPQHFGDGTRLSIL.

V usage is TRBV27 and J usage is TRBJ1-4; no reliable D call. This CDR3 is built from 17 residues. With 4 bases removed from V and 5 bases from J, the gap between germline ends came to 20 bases. From germline, CDR1 is MNHEY and CDR2 SMNVEV (reference sequence). The CDR3 nucleotides read TGTGCCAGCAGTTCCACCCTTCCCTATAGGAGGAATGAAAAACTGTTTTTT. This sequence encodes CASSSTLPYRRNEKLFF.

V and J are TRBV13 and TRBJ2-1, with D perhaps TRBD2 (5 bases). V was cut by 1 base and J by 0 bases, with 10 bases left in between. Germline V gives CDR1 PRHDT, CDR2 FYEKMQ (reference sequence). The CDR3 totals 16 residues. As DNA, the CDR3 is TGTGCCAGCAGCTTAGCGTTAGGGAGCTCCTACAATGAGCAGTTCTTC. Translating it yields CASSLALGSSYNEQFF.

The chain couples TRBV11-2 to TRBJ1-1, with 9 bases that match TRBD1. Unmatched junction bases numbered 7, after V lost 5 bases and J lost 0 bases. Germline CDR1 SGHAT, CDR2 FQNNGV. The CDR3 length is 16 residues. CDR3 in DNA: TGTGCCAGCAGCCATAGAGGACAGGGGATGAACACTGAAGCTTTCTTT. Amino acids: CASSHRGQGMNTEAFF. Variable domain in full (rest from reference TRBV11-2 and TRBJ1-1): EAGVAQSPRYKIIEKRQSVAFWCNPISGHATLYWYQQILGQGPKLLIQFQNNGVVDDSQLPKDRFSAERLKGVDSTLKIQPAKLEDSAVYLCASSHRGQGMNTEAFFGQGTRLTVV.

The chain joins TRBV23-1 to TRBJ2-5; D possibly corresponds to TRBD2 (5 bases). TRBV23-1 is an open reading frame whose function is uncertain. V was clipped by 1 base and J by 5 bases, with 17 bases between them. This CDR3 is 16 amino acids long. As DNA, the CDR3 is TGCGCCAGCAGTCAATTTTCAGGCTCGTCGGGGGAGACCCAGTACTTC. Amino acids: CASSQFSGSSGETQYF.

The chain couples TRBV29-1 to TRBJ1-2; D may be TRBD1 (6 bases). CDR3 length: 15 residues. Germline values: CDR1 SQVTM, CDR2 ANQGSEA. V was trimmed by 1 base and J by 4 bases, leaving 16 bases between them. CDR3 nucleotide sequence: TGCAGCGTTGAAGGGGATCGGGGACAAATCTATGGCTACACCTTC. Amino acid sequence: CSVEGDRGQIYGYTF.

This clone was found once. The chain recombines TRBV5-1 with TRBJ2-7; 7 bases are shared with TRBD1. The CDR3 sequence is 11 residues long. Germline values: CDR1 SGHRS, CDR2 YFSETQ. V shed 3 bases and J 12 bases; nucleotides not matched to a gene: 6. The DNA of the CDR3 is TGCGCCAGCAGCTCCGGGGACAGTCGGTACTTC. This translates into CASSSGDSRYF. Drawing the rest from reference TRBV5-1 and TRBJ2-7, the complete variable domain is KAGVTQTPRYLIKTRGQQVTLSCSPISGHRSVSWYQQTPGQGLQFLFEYFSETQRNKGNFPGRFSGRQFSNSRSEMNVSTLELGDSALYLCASSSGDSRYFGPGTRLTVT.

The CDR3 here is CASREGTSGYEQYF. The DNA for the CDR3 is TGTGCCAGCAGGGAAGGGACTAGCGGCTACGAGCAGTACTTC. V and J are TRBV6-6 and TRBJ2-5, with TRBD2 matching over 11 bases. Matching the DNA end better, TRBJ2-7 makes the J call doubtful. Germline V gene sequence: CDR1 MNHNY, CDR2 SVGAGI (reference sequence). The CDR3 runs 14 residues.

The CDR3 loop is CASSSSGGNQPQHF. CDR3 nucleotides: TGTGCCAGCAGCTCCTCAGGGGGGAATCAGCCCCAGCATTTT. This sequence joins TRBV7-9 and TRBJ1-5; 7 bases are shared with TRBD1. Trimming cost V 4 bases and J 4 bases; bases outside gene matches: 4. The CDR3 has 14 amino acids. Germline lookup yields CDR1 SEHNR and CDR2 FQNEAQ (reference sequence).

J is TRBJ1-5 and V is TRBV6-6, with a possible D match to TRBD1 (6 bases). Trimming shortened V by 10 bases and J by 2 bases, and 15 bases separated the two germline ends. The germline V gene has CDR1 MNHNY and CDR2 SVGAGI (reference sequence). The CDR3 consists of 14 residues. The chain's CDR3 is CATQGGIRNQPQHF. In nucleotides, the CDR3 is TGTGCCACTCAAGGGGGGATTCGCAATCAGCCCCAGCATTTT.

The rearrangement links TRBV28 to TRBJ2-5; D call uncertain. CDR1 is MDHEN and CDR2 is SYDVKM in the germline V gene. CDR3 length equals 12 residues. The V gene lost 7 bases and the J gene lost 5 bases, with 11 bases spanning the gap. DNA of the CDR3: TGTGCCAGCACCCGCGGTAGGGAGACCCAGTACTTC. This codes for CASTRGRETQYF.

The chain employs TRBV30 and TRBJ1-2, with 11 positions matching TRBD1. Unmatched junction bases numbered 21, after V lost 6 bases and J lost 3 bases. This CDR3 spans 19 amino acids. Germline CDR1 GTSNPN, CDR2 SVGIG (reference sequence). CDR3 sequence (DNA): TGTGCCTGCCCCTATCCGGGACAGGGGGTGTCTTTGGGGTACTATGGCTACACCTTC. Translation gives CACPYPGQGVSLGYYGYTF.

The V gene is TRBV5-6, the J gene TRBJ1-1; D perhaps matches TRBD1 (5 bases). CDR3 length: 13 residues. Between the trimmed V and J ends, which lost 3 bases and 1 base, there was a span of 7 bases. The germline V gene has CDR1 SGHDT and CDR2 YYEEEE. In DNA form, the CDR3 reads TGTGCCAGCAGCTCGACAGCGAACACTGAAGCTTTCTTT. Protein sequence: CASSSTANTEAFF.

This clone was observed once. The DNA for the CDR3 is TGTGCCAGCAGCTTCTACACGAACACTGAAGCTTTCTTT. Translated: CASSFYTNTEAFF. The chain combines TRBV7-8 with TRBJ1-1; D uncertain. The CDR3 loop spans 13 amino acids. Trimming pared 3 bases from V and 1 base from J, leaving 6 bases between. Looked up from germline, CDR1 is SGHVS and CDR2 is FQNEAQ.

The V gene is TRBV2, the J gene TRBJ2-7; TRBD2 agrees at 9 bases. Germline CDR1 and CDR2: SNHLY and FYNNEI. This CDR3 is built from 15 residues. V shed 6 bases and J 1 base; nucleotides not matched to a gene: 7. DNA for the CDR3: TGTGCCAGCAGGCGCGGTACTAGCGGGTCCTACGAGCAGTACTTC. Translation gives CASRRGTSGSYEQYF.

This chain links TRBV30 with TRBJ1-3; 10 bases are shared with TRBD1. V lost 4 bases, J lost 5 bases, and 8 bases stayed unmatched. The germline CDR1 and CDR2 sequences are GTSNPN and SVGIG (reference sequence). The CDR3 totals 15 residues. The CDR3 loop is CAWNEPGQGRNTIYF. CDR3 coding DNA: TGTGCCTGGAATGAACCGGGACAGGGGCGAAACACCATATATTTT.

The rearrangement links TRBV21-1 to TRBJ1-6. TRBV21-1 is a known pseudogene. This CDR3 contains 17 residues. The CDR3 here is CASSKEPSRVISSPLHF. The DNA of the CDR3 is TGTGCCAGCAGCAAAGAACCTTCCCGGGTAATAAGTTCACCCCTCCACTTT.

Regarding this clone: A read error may produce the germline difference seen at one junction end. The chain joins TRBV6-6 to TRBJ1-2; TRBD1 is a possible D gene (6 bases). The V gene's germline CDR1 is MNHNY and CDR2 SVGAGI (reference sequence). The CDR3 length is 12 residues. CDR3 sequence reads: CASSFTGSTGYF. The CDR3 bases are TGTGCCAGCAGTTTCACAGGGAGCACGGGCTATTTC.

This chain links TRBV15 with TRBJ2-6, with D tentatively TRBD2 (6 bases). Germline values: CDR1 LNHNV, CDR2 YYDKDF (reference sequence). The length of the CDR3 is 19 residues. The V end lost 5 bases, the J end lost 0 bases, and 20 bases lay between the germline ends. The DNA of the CDR3 is TGTGCCACCAGCCGGAAACCAGGTGGCGGGGTCTCTGGGGCCAACGTCCTGACTTTC. Its translation: CATSRKPGGGVSGANVLTF.

The V gene is TRBV4-3, the J gene TRBJ2-6; D gene unclear. V gave up 0 bases and J gave up 2 bases, with 8 bases separating them. CDR3 length: 16 residues. CDR1 is LGHNA, CDR2 YSLEER, per germline. The CDR3 protein is CASSQDGVTGANVLTF. Written as DNA, the CDR3 is TGCGCCAGCAGCCAAGATGGGGTTACTGGGGCCAACGTCCTGACTTTC.

The rearrangement links TRBV2 to TRBJ1-2; D not resolved. There are 13 residues in the CDR3. Trimming stripped 2 bases from V and 1 base from J, with 5 bases between. The germline gives CDR1 SNHLY, CDR2 FYNNEI. CDR3 loop: CASSESINYGYTF. The DNA of the CDR3 is TGTGCCAGCAGTGAAAGTATTAACTATGGCTACACCTTC.

The genes are TRBV5-1 and TRBJ2-1; 8 bases are shared with TRBD2. V gave up 0 bases and J gave up 4 bases; unmatched junction bases: 9. CDR1 and CDR2 from the germline V gene are SGHRS and YFSETQ. CDR3 size: 17 residues. This CDR3 reads CASSLGVAGSLYNEQFF. The CDR3 DNA follows: TGCGCCAGCAGCTTGGGGGTAGCGGGGAGCTTGTACAATGAGCAGTTCTTC.

The CDR3 spells CASSPSGGQAFF. The CDR3 nucleotides read TGTGCCAGCAGCCCCTCAGGGGGGCAAGCTTTCTTT. This rearrangement joins TRBV6-1 to TRBJ1-1; TRBD1 matches 7 bases. The J segment lost 9 bases and the V segment lost 6 bases, leaving 7 bases of the junction unmatched. This CDR3 has 12 residues. From germline, CDR1 is MNHNS and CDR2 SASEGT.

The V gene is TRBV27, the J gene TRBJ2-7; the D is unclear. Germline CDR1 and CDR2: MNHEY and SMNVEV (reference sequence). This CDR3 comprises 11 residues. Trimming took 3 bases from V and 3 from J, leaving 3 bases between them. CDR3 nucleotide sequence: TGTGCCAGCAGTTTGGGCTACGAGCAGTACTTC. Translated, it gives CASSLGYEQYF.